These T cell receptor beta chains were read from a single sample in a study of human T cells and chemical hapten exposure. TCRdb passed the RACE reads through MiXCR, listing each CDR3 protein once. The sample has fewer than 500,000 distinct CDR3 sequences; roughly 4.8% are singletons. This specimen was whole blood, taken in connection with sensitization to the hapten diphenylcyclopropenone (DPC). These receptor sequences come from a woman aged 50 to 65 with alopecia areata. Some clones in this sample may be carry-over from other donors' samples. The CDR3 runs from the conserved cysteine through the conserved F or W. Size tells how often a clone was seen (once, few, many) or the class of an expanded clone, and some rows leave it out.

CDR3 length | V gene | clone size | CDR3 protein
16 | TRBV6-5 | . | CASSRVRGLGNSPLHF
14 | TRBV6-5 | few | CASLTPGETPRQYF
14 | TRBV9 | . | CASRGTSGQDEQFF
12 | TRBV7-9 | many | CASSRRDSGAFF
19 | TRBV6-5 | few | CASSYPPPGTGEMNTEAFF
17 | TRBV3-1 | few | CASSQGSVSTSYNEQFF
15 | TRBV13 | few | CASSSTRDREFGYTF
17 | TRBV5-4 | . | CASSLMTGRETGTKLFF
18 | TRBV2 | medium-sized | CASSETRAGPPVLYGYTF
14 | TRBV28 | . | CASSLTQGDQPQHF
13 | TRBV5-1 | . | CASSFSMNTEAFF
13 | TRBV6-5 | few | CATWDAMNTEAFF
15 | TRBV11-2 | . | CASSSGGQMNTEAFF
15 | TRBV5-1 | . | CASSLDRGRSETQYF
15 | TRBV6-1 | few | CASSEGGGSGNTIYF
12 | TRBV11-2 | . | CASSTRNSPLHF
15 | TRBV5-1 | few | CASSLDAGKNTEAFF
14 | TRBV19 | few | CASSKGQDRYEQYF
16 | TRBV24-1 | many | CATSDYSGQLLYEQYF
10 | TRBV29-1 | . | CSVFSETQYF
15 | TRBV19 | . | CASSAGLSRYNEQFF
12 | TRBV5-4 | . | CASSSIGTAQFF
17 | TRBV9 | many | CASSSSTGDKSSYEQYF
15 | TRBV5-1 | many | CASSLEGGTTDTQYF
14 | TRBV19 | . | CASSSGPGQQPQHF
16 | TRBV20-1 | many | CSARDSRQGAKNEQFF
12 | TRBV12-3/TRBV12-4 | many | CASSLDTYEQYF
15 | TRBV12-3/TRBV12-4 | many | CASSTTGGSNEKLFF
14 | TRBV7-2 | few | CASSPRRLSETQYF
14 | TRBV3-1 | . | CASSQVGGEDGYTF
14 | TRBV2 | . | CASSPDSNNQPQHF
14 | TRBV2 | few | CASTREGIGTEAFF
13 | TRBV20-1 | few | CSAIGGPRQPQHF
15 | TRBV6-5 | few | CASSYAGTGDNGYTF
14 | TRBV15 | many | CATSGLGSNEKLFF
14 | TRBV5-6 | . | CASTAGTGINEQFF
16 | TRBV7-9 | . | CASSLSRAGDTDTQYF
13 | TRBV6-6 | many | CASSPADSYEQYF
15 | TRBV7-9 | many | CASSLQGKSKNIQYF
14 | TRBV20-1 | . | CSARDGRVVGELFF